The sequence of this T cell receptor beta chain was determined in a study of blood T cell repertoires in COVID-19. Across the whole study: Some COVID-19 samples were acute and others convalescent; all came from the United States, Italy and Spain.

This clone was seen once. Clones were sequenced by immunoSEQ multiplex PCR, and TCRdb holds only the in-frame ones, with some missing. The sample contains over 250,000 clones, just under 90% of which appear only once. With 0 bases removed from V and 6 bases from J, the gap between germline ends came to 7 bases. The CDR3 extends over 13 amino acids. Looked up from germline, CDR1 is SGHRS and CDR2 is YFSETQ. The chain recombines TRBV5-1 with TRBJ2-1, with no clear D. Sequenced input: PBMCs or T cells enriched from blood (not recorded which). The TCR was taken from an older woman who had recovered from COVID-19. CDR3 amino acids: CASSLAVPNEQFF. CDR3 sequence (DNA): TGCGCCAGCAGCTTGGCTGTTCCCAATGAGCAGTTCTTC.